The sequence of this T cell receptor (beta chain) was determined in a study of CD8+ T cells in alopecia areata. As to treatment: oral pan-JAK inhibitor, 5-10 mg twice daily. Reverse transcription of extracted RNA yielded cDNA, which provided the sequencing template. The assay was immunoSEQ multiplex PCR, and TCRdb's table has in-frame clones only and misses some. The sample carries 80,000 or so clones, roughly 70% recorded once. The length of the CDR3 is 17 residues. The V end lost 0 bases, the J end lost 0 bases, and 15 bases lay between the germline ends. Germline CDR1 reads LGHNA; CDR2 reads YSLEER.

The rearrangement links TRBV4-3 to TRBJ2-7; D possibly corresponds to TRBD1 (6 bases). The starting material was CD8+ T cells sorted from blood, obtained at week 24, from a patient treated with tofacitinib. The clonotype was recovered from a human donor with alopecia areata. CDR3: CASSQDQQGGPSYEQYF. The CDR3 DNA follows: TGCGCCAGCAGCCAAGATCAACAGGGCGGGCCCTCCTACGAGCAGTACTTC.